This is a list of T cell receptor beta chains from one sample in a study of shared clonotypes between healthy human individuals. The method was immunoSEQ multiplex PCR; TCRdb's version includes in-frame clones alone and lacks a portion of them. The table lists around 430,000 clones, about 76% of them singletons. Sequenced: PBMCs. The receptors stem from a woman in her thirties or forties in good health. Some clones in this sample may be carry-over from other donors' samples. Each CDR3 is given with its conserved first and last residue. D genes are given only for firm matches. The listing skips clone size in some rows; elsewhere it reads once, few, many or a size class.

J gene: TRBJ1-1
D gene: -
V gene: TRBV7-8
clone size: -
CDR3 protein: CASSFRALSTEAFF
CDR3 DNA: TGTGCCAGCAGCTTCAGGGCTCTGAGCACTGAAGCTTTCTTT

J gene: TRBJ2-7
D gene: -
V gene: TRBV29-1
clone size: -
CDR3 protein: CSVEDPGRGNYEQYF
CDR3 DNA: TGCAGCGTTGAAGATCCGGGACGGGGAAACTACGAGCAGTACTTC

J gene: TRBJ2-7
D gene: TRBD2
V gene: TRBV18
clone size: -
CDR3 protein: CASSPNAAGGSYEQYF
CDR3 DNA: TGTGCCAGCTCACCAAATGCGGCGGGAGGGTCCTACGAGCAGTACTTC

J gene: TRBJ1-2
D gene: TRBD1
V gene: TRBV29-1
clone size: -
CDR3 protein: CSVGTGSLYGYTF
CDR3 DNA: TGCAGCGTTGGGACAGGGTCCCTTTATGGCTACACCTTC

J gene: TRBJ2-7
D gene: -
V gene: TRBV19
clone size: -
CDR3 protein: CASSTTSRLYEQYF
CDR3 DNA: TGTGCCAGTAGTACCACTAGCAGACTCTACGAGCAGTACTTC

J gene: TRBJ2-2
D gene: TRBD1
V gene: TRBV7-9
clone size: -
CDR3 protein: CASSYHPGQGDTGELFF
CDR3 DNA: TGTGCCAGCAGCTATCATCCGGGACAGGGGGACACCGGGGAGCTGTTTTTT

J gene: TRBJ2-4
D gene: -
V gene: TRBV19
clone size: -
CDR3 protein: CASSTPRLAKNIQYF
CDR3 DNA: TGTGCCAGTAGTACCCCCCGGCTAGCCAAAAACATTCAGTACTTC

J gene: TRBJ2-3
D gene: -
V gene: TRBV6-5
clone size: -
CDR3 protein: CASSTQGSDTQYF
CDR3 DNA: TGTGCCAGCAGTACTCAGGGGTCAGATACGCAGTATTTT

J gene: TRBJ2-3
D gene: -
V gene: TRBV2
clone size: -
CDR3 protein: CASCSRLAFTDTQYF
CDR3 DNA: TGTGCCAGCTGCTCCCGTCTAGCGTTCACAGATACGCAGTATTTT

J gene: TRBJ2-7
D gene: -
V gene: TRBV7-2
clone size: -
CDR3 protein: CASSLAPVGGGSYEQYF
CDR3 DNA: TGTGCCAGCAGCTTAGCTCCGGTAGGAGGGGGGTCCTACGAGCAGTACTTC

J gene: TRBJ2-7
D gene: TRBD2
V gene: TRBV27
clone size: -
CDR3 protein: CASSLGRGAYEQYF
CDR3 DNA: TGTGCCAGCAGTTTAGGTCGGGGGGCCTACGAGCAGTACTTC

J gene: TRBJ2-1
D gene: TRBD2
V gene: TRBV5-4
clone size: -
CDR3 protein: CASSLAASGSYNEQFF
CDR3 DNA: TGTGCCAGCAGCTTGGCCGCTAGCGGCTCCTACAATGAGCAGTTCTTC

J gene: TRBJ2-7
D gene: -
V gene: TRBV7-8
clone size: once
CDR3 protein: CASSLRDRAYEQYF
CDR3 DNA: TGTGCCAGCAGCCTCCGGGACCGAGCCTACGAGCAGTACTTC

J gene: TRBJ1-5
D gene: -
V gene: TRBV6-6
clone size: -
CDR3 protein: CASSPRDRATNQPQHF
CDR3 DNA: TGTGCCAGCAGCCCTCGGGACCGAGCCACGAATCAGCCCCAGCATTTT

J gene: TRBJ2-3
D gene: -
V gene: TRBV11-1
clone size: once
CDR3 protein: CASTAPRTDVFTDTQYF
CDR3 DNA: TGTGCCAGCACCGCCCCTAGGACAGACGTGTTCACTGATACGCAGTATTTT

J gene: TRBJ2-4
D gene: -
V gene: TRBV30
clone size: -
CDR3 protein: CAWSVQGGKNIQYF
CDR3 DNA: TGTGCCTGGAGTGTACAGGGTGGGAAAAACATTCAGTACTTC

J gene: TRBJ2-3
D gene: -
V gene: TRBV6-1
clone size: -
CDR3 protein: CASSIRLSSTDTQYF
CDR3 DNA: TGTGCCAGCAGCATCCGACTAAGTAGCACAGATACGCAGTATTTT

J gene: TRBJ2-3
D gene: TRBD2
V gene: TRBV6-4
clone size: -
CDR3 protein: CASSESSGSEDTQYF
CDR3 DNA: TGTGCCAGCAGTGAGTCTAGCGGGAGTGAAGATACGCAGTATTTT

J gene: TRBJ1-5
D gene: -
V gene: TRBV30
clone size: -
CDR3 protein: CAWSAGQGGEPQHF
CDR3 DNA: TGTGCCTGGAGTGCTGGCCAGGGTGGAGAGCCCCAGCATTTT

J gene: TRBJ2-2
D gene: TRBD2
V gene: TRBV28
clone size: -
CDR3 protein: CASIWGSGRGTGELFF
CDR3 DNA: TGTGCCAGCATCTGGGGGAGCGGGAGGGGCACCGGGGAGCTGTTTTTT

J gene: TRBJ1-4
D gene: -
V gene: TRBV7-2
clone size: -
CDR3 protein: CASSLGTQYEKLFF
CDR3 DNA: TGTGCCAGCAGCTTGGGGACCCAATATGAAAAACTGTTTTTT

J gene: TRBJ2-1
D gene: -
V gene: TRBV11-2
clone size: -
CDR3 protein: CASSLERRPQFF
CDR3 DNA: TGTGCCAGCAGCTTAGAGAGACGGCCTCAGTTCTTC

J gene: TRBJ2-1
D gene: TRBD2
V gene: TRBV4-1
clone size: once
CDR3 protein: CASSPVRLAGGSDNEQFF
CDR3 DNA: TGCGCCAGCAGCCCCGTACGCCTAGCGGGAGGGTCAGACAATGAGCAGTTCTTC

J gene: TRBJ2-6
D gene: -
V gene: TRBV2
clone size: -
CDR3 protein: CASSSDENVLTF
CDR3 DNA: TGTGCCAGCAGTTCCGACGAGAACGTCCTGACTTTC

J gene: TRBJ1-2
D gene: TRBD1
V gene: TRBV5-8
clone size: -
CDR3 protein: CASSDLGQGLNYGYTF
CDR3 DNA: TGTGCCAGCAGCGATTTGGGACAGGGATTGAACTATGGCTACACCTTC

J gene: TRBJ2-7
D gene: TRBD1
V gene: TRBV5-6
clone size: -
CDR3 protein: CASSWTGLPYEQYF
CDR3 DNA: TGTGCCAGCAGCTGGACAGGGCTCCCCTACGAGCAGTACTTC

J gene: TRBJ2-7
D gene: -
V gene: TRBV7-9
clone size: -
CDR3 protein: CASSLDRLNEQYF
CDR3 DNA: TGTGCCAGCAGCTTAGACAGGCTGAACGAGCAGTACTTC

J gene: TRBJ1-1
D gene: -
V gene: TRBV29-1
clone size: once
CDR3 protein: CSVGTGPADTEAFF
CDR3 DNA: TGCAGCGTTGGCACGGGGCCCGCCGACACTGAAGCTTTCTTT

J gene: TRBJ2-7
D gene: -
V gene: TRBV6-6
clone size: -
CDR3 protein: CASSPVGEEQYF
CDR3 DNA: TGTGCCAGCAGTCCTGTGGGGGAGGAGCAGTACTTC

J gene: TRBJ1-3
D gene: -
V gene: TRBV7-2
clone size: -
CDR3 protein: CASSRNSGNTIYF
CDR3 DNA: TGTGCCAGCAGCCGAAACTCCGGAAACACCATATATTTT

J gene: TRBJ1-4
D gene: TRBD1
V gene: TRBV6-6
clone size: -
CDR3 protein: CASRAPGQGDEKLFF
CDR3 DNA: TGTGCCAGCAGGGCACCGGGACAGGGTGATGAAAAACTGTTTTTT

J gene: TRBJ2-5
D gene: -
V gene: TRBV7-6
clone size: -
CDR3 protein: CASSLAMRETQYF
CDR3 DNA: TGTGCCAGCAGCTTAGCGATGAGGGAGACCCAGTACTTC

J gene: TRBJ2-1
D gene: TRBD2
V gene: TRBV11-2
clone size: -
CDR3 protein: CASSMTGGAYNEQFF
CDR3 DNA: TGTGCCAGCAGTATGACCGGGGGGGCCTACAATGAGCAGTTCTTC

J gene: TRBJ1-4
D gene: -
V gene: TRBV7-9
clone size: -
CDR3 protein: CASSFDEKLFF
CDR3 DNA: TGTGCCAGCAGCTTTGATGAAAAACTGTTTTTT

J gene: TRBJ1-1
D gene: -
V gene: TRBV18
clone size: -
CDR3 protein: CASSPQGQLNTEAFF
CDR3 DNA: TGTGCCAGCTCACCTCAAGGACAGTTGAACACTGAAGCTTTCTTT

J gene: TRBJ1-2
D gene: -
V gene: TRBV9
clone size: -
CDR3 protein: CASSLGGAFNYGYTF
CDR3 DNA: TGTGCCAGCAGCCTAGGGGGGGCTTTTAACTATGGCTACACCTTC

J gene: TRBJ2-3
D gene: -
V gene: TRBV6-6
clone size: -
CDR3 protein: CASSYRVGDTQYF
CDR3 DNA: TGTGCCAGCAGTTACAGGGTTGGAGATACGCAGTATTTT

J gene: TRBJ1-5
D gene: -
V gene: TRBV27
clone size: -
CDR3 protein: CASSLSWTPSNQPQHF
CDR3 DNA: TGTGCCAGCAGTTTATCATGGACACCCAGCAATCAGCCCCAGCATTTT

J gene: TRBJ1-5
D gene: TRBD1
V gene: TRBV25-1
clone size: -
CDR3 protein: CASSEYRSGGFSQPQHF
CDR3 DNA: TGTGCCAGCAGTGAATATAGGTCAGGGGGTTTCAGTCAGCCCCAGCATTTT

J gene: TRBJ2-1
D gene: TRBD2
V gene: TRBV4-2
clone size: -
CDR3 protein: CASSQGLAGNEQFF
CDR3 DNA: TGTGCCAGCAGCCAAGGACTAGCGGGGAATGAGCAGTTCTTC

J gene: TRBJ2-7
D gene: -
V gene: TRBV10-1
clone size: -
CDR3 protein: CASSDPTGALNEQYF
CDR3 DNA: TGCGCCAGCAGTGATCCGACAGGAGCCCTGAACGAGCAGTACTTC

J gene: TRBJ1-2
D gene: -
V gene: TRBV5-4
clone size: -
CDR3 protein: CASSSDGNYGYTF
CDR3 DNA: TGTGCCAGCAGCTCGGACGGAAACTATGGCTACACCTTC

J gene: TRBJ2-7
D gene: -
V gene: TRBV30
clone size: -
CDR3 protein: CAWSFRGGYEQYF
CDR3 DNA: TGTGCCTGGAGTTTTAGGGGGGGCTACGAGCAGTACTTC

J gene: TRBJ2-1
D gene: -
V gene: TRBV7-8
clone size: -
CDR3 protein: CASSLDSSYNEQFF
CDR3 DNA: TGTGCCAGCAGCTTAGACAGCTCCTACAATGAGCAGTTCTTC

J gene: TRBJ2-5
D gene: -
V gene: TRBV11-2
clone size: -
CDR3 protein: CASSFGTETQYF
CDR3 DNA: TGTGCCAGCAGCTTTGGGACGGAGACCCAGTACTTC

J gene: TRBJ2-3
D gene: -
V gene: TRBV15
clone size: -
CDR3 protein: CATSRDQRGTDTQYF
CDR3 DNA: TGTGCCACCAGCAGAGATCAGCGGGGCACAGATACGCAGTATTTT

J gene: TRBJ1-2
D gene: TRBD1
V gene: TRBV25-1
clone size: -
CDR3 protein: CASTLTDREFDGYTF
CDR3 DNA: TGTGCCAGCACCCTTACGGACAGGGAATTTGATGGCTACACCTTC

J gene: TRBJ1-1
D gene: -
V gene: TRBV7-9
clone size: many
CDR3 protein: CASSPEVGTEAFF
CDR3 DNA: TGTGCCAGCAGCCCCGAGGTAGGGACTGAAGCTTTCTTT

J gene: TRBJ2-5
D gene: TRBD1
V gene: TRBV29-1
clone size: -
CDR3 protein: CSVQDRVRETQYF
CDR3 DNA: TGCAGCGTTCAGGACAGGGTCAGGGAGACCCAGTACTTC

J gene: TRBJ1-3
D gene: -
V gene: TRBV23-1
clone size: few
CDR3 protein: CAPFSPTSGNTIYF
CDR3 DNA: TGCGCCCCCTTCAGCCCGACCTCTGGAAACACCATATATTTT

J gene: TRBJ2-1
D gene: TRBD2
V gene: TRBV9
clone size: -
CDR3 protein: CASSVGGLAGNEQFF
CDR3 DNA: TGTGCCAGCAGCGTAGGGGGACTAGCGGGAAATGAGCAGTTCTTC